Here is one T cell receptor beta chain with its context. Its antigen remains unidentified. This record belongs to a study of cytotoxic CD8 clonotypes in ibrutinib-treated CLL. Looking at the study overall: Response sampling took place at median approximately eleven months of treatment, range 6 to 36. Findings of the study overall: Rare overall, public clonotypes shrank or held steady under therapy.

Assay used: immunoSEQ multiplex PCR; TCRdb lists only in-frame clones, some missing. The data hold 250,000 to 350,000 clones, with 76% observed a single time. Germline CDR1 is KGHSH and CDR2 is LQKENI. J lost 6 bases, V lost 4 bases, and 8 bases had no gene match. There are 15 residues in the CDR3. The sample consisted of PBMCs, taken at disease progression, from a patient treated with ibrutinib. This sequence joins TRBV18 and TRBJ2-1; TRBD2 aligns across 8 bases. This receptor was taken from a human donor with chronic lymphocytic leukemia. The CDR3 sequence: CASSLLSGIVNEQFF. CDR3 DNA sequence: TGTGCCAGCTCACTCCTTAGCGGGATCGTCAATGAGCAGTTCTTC.